This T cell receptor beta chain comes out of a study of blood T cell repertoires in COVID-19. About the research overall: Collection of acute and convalescent COVID-19 samples took place in the United States, Italy and Spain. T cells, B-cell-depleted T cells, or PBMCs provided the cDNA or gDNA that served as material.

Original handling: Reference gene primers were amplified, and this amplification served to estimate nucleated cell counts. Profiled with immunoSEQ multiplex PCR; TCRdb holds only in-frame clones, not every one. V and J calls and clone size are copied from that table; D and trimming were computed from the DNA. The data contain 200,000 or so clones, more than 85% of them seen just once; the ten biggest clones take up 2.1%. This CDR3 is built from 18 residues. J was trimmed by 2 bases and V by 4 bases; bases with no gene match: 15. This sequence was found in a man between 70 and 80 years old with active or convalescent COVID-19. The chain uses TRBV5-3 and TRBJ2-3; 8 positions agree with TRBD2. TRBV5-3 has ORF status, its function being uncertain. Sequencing was carried out using peripheral blood. CDR3 sequence: CARSPGVSIAGLTDTQYF. The CDR3 DNA is TGTGCCAGAAGCCCCGGAGTAAGCATAGCGGGACTCACAGATACGCAGTATTTT.